Listed here are 25 T cell receptor beta chains from one sample, sequenced in a study of T cell responses to AZD1222 COVID-19 vaccine. Generated by immunoSEQ multiplex PCR, the TCRdb table keeps only in-frame clones and is missing some. This table has some 82,000 clones, about 90% appearing once. The sample consisted of peripheral blood, taken on day 0 of AZD1222 vaccination. The receptors were sampled from an adult in good health.

The V and J genes are TRBV28 and TRBJ1-1; the D gene is possibly TRBD1 (5 bases). The CDR3 extends over 12 amino acids. V lost 7 bases to trimming and J lost 9 bases, with 15 bases between them. Germline CDR1 MDHEN, CDR2 SYDVKM. In DNA form, the CDR3 reads TGTGCCAGCACTTATAGGGGTCAGAAAGCTTTCTTT. Translated: CASTYRGQKAFF.

The genes are TRBV19 and TRBJ1-5; TRBD1 might be the D (6 bases). Trimming took off 1 base at V and 4 bases at J, with 11 bases between the two ends. Germline lookup yields CDR1 LNHDA and CDR2 SQIVND (reference sequence). The CDR3 loop spans 15 amino acids. The CDR3, as DNA: TGTGCCAGTAGTATAGTACTCACAGGGAATCAGCCCCAGCATTTT. Translation: CASSIVLTGNQPQHF.

The rearrangement uses TRBV5-5 and TRBJ1-2; 7 positions agree with TRBD1. CDR3 size: 14 residues. The V gene's germline CDR1 is SGHKS and CDR2 YYEKEE (reference sequence). Losses at the gene ends were 4 bases for V and 3 bases for J; bases not matched to a gene: 6. The CDR3 DNA reads as TGTGCCAGCAGCACCCGACAGGGCCACTATGGCTACACCTTC. Its protein is CASSTRQGHYGYTF.

This clone has just one count. The V call is TRBV5-1, the J call TRBJ1-6; maybe TRBD1 (6 bases). Trimming shortened V by 2 bases and J by 0 bases, and 12 bases separated the two germline ends. This CDR3 region has 17 residues. CDR1 is SGHRS, CDR2 YFSETQ, per germline. Written as DNA, the CDR3 is TGCGCCAGCAGCTTTTCCCAGGGGAGCTCCTATAATTCACCCCTCCACTTT. Amino acid sequence: CASSFSQGSSYNSPLHF.

This chain uses TRBV18 with TRBJ2-5; D gene uncertain. Germline CDR1 is KGHSH and CDR2 is LQKENI. Trimming pared 2 bases from V and 3 bases from J, leaving 7 bases between. This CDR3 is 13 amino acids long. The DNA for the CDR3 is TGTGCCAGCTCACCAGGTTTAAAAGAGACCCAGTACTTC. Amino acid sequence: CASSPGLKETQYF.

The chain couples TRBV6-5 to TRBJ2-2; D is perhaps TRBD2 (6 bases). V dropped 2 bases and J dropped 5 bases, with 6 bases sitting between them. This CDR3 comprises 13 residues. The V gene's germline CDR1 is MNHEY and CDR2 SVGAGI. The CDR3 coding sequence is TGTGCCAGCAGTTACCGGGGGACCGGGGAGCTGTTTTTT. It translates to CASSYRGTGELFF.

The V gene is TRBV12-5, the J gene TRBJ1-1; TRBD1 is a possible D gene (5 bases). There are 15 residues in the CDR3. Germline assignment: CDR1 LGHNT and CDR2 FRNRAP. V was pared by 5 bases and J by 2 bases, with 15 bases between. DNA for the CDR3: TGTGCTAGTGGTCCTATTCGGGACGATAACACTGAAGCTTTCTTT. Translation gives CASGPIRDDNTEAFF.

The count of this clone is one. This sequence joins TRBV27 and TRBJ1-5, with 7 bases lining up with TRBD1. The V gene end was trimmed by 8 bases and the J gene end by 1 base; junction bases not matched to a gene: 8. The CDR3 has 15 amino acids. Germline loops: CDR1 MNHEY, CDR2 SMNVEV (reference sequence). Written as DNA, the CDR3 is TGTGCCAGCCGGGACAGCCAATCCAGCAATCAGCCCCAGCATTTT. This gives the protein CASRDSQSSNQPQHF.

This chain connects TRBV10-1 to TRBJ1-2; a possible D gene is TRBD1 (5 bases). CDR1 is WNHNN and CDR2 is SYGVQD in the germline V gene (reference sequence). Between the trimmed V and J ends, which lost 0 bases and 5 bases, there was a span of 7 bases. The CDR3 covers 13 residues. The CDR3 DNA sequence: TGCGCCAGCAGTGAGTCGAAGGGGTATGGCTACACCTTC. Protein product: CASSESKGYGYTF.

The chain carries TRBV28 and TRBJ1-2, with 10 bases fitting TRBD1. The CDR3 runs to 15 residues. V was pared by 7 bases and J by 8 bases, with 13 bases of the junction left unmatched. Germline V lookup: CDR1 MDHEN, CDR2 SYDVKM. The CDR3 DNA sequence: TGTGCCAGCATCACCACCGGGACAGGGGCTATCGGCTACACCTTC. It translates to CASITTGTGAIGYTF.

This chain links TRBV5-8 with TRBJ2-1, with D possibly TRBD2 on 6 matching bases. V dropped 4 bases and J dropped 4 bases, with 12 bases sitting between them. Germline V gene lookup returns CDR1 SGHTS and CDR2 YDEGEE. CDR3 size: 14 residues. CDR3 coding DNA: TGTGCCAGCAGCGCGGGGCCAAAGTACAATGAGCAGTTCTTC. It is translated as CASSAGPKYNEQFF.

This clone was detected only once. This chain uses TRBV2 with TRBJ1-3, with 9 bases lining up with TRBD1. Trimming at V came to 6 bases and at J to 0 bases, leaving 6 bases not matched to a gene. Germline values: CDR1 SNHLY, CDR2 FYNNEI. This CDR3 has 16 amino acids. Here the CDR3 reads CASRGQGAYSGNTIYF. The CDR3, as DNA: TGTGCCAGCAGGGGACAGGGAGCTTACTCTGGAAACACCATATATTTT.

V is TRBV5-5 and J is TRBJ2-2; D perhaps matches TRBD2 (6 bases). The germline V gene encodes CDR1 SGHKS and CDR2 YYEKEE (reference sequence). The CDR3 sequence is 16 residues long. Trimming shortened V by 0 bases and J by 3 bases, and 12 bases separated the two germline ends. CDR3 region: CASSLGSGLYTGELFF. The CDR3 DNA follows: TGTGCCAGCAGCTTGGGCTCGGGACTCTACACCGGGGAGCTGTTTTTT.

The DNA for the CDR3 is TGTGCCTCAAACCAAGATAGACAGGGGAACACTGAAGCTTTCTTT. Its protein is CASNQDRQGNTEAFF. V and J are TRBV30 and TRBJ1-1, with 7 bases identical to TRBD1. After removal of 7 bases from V and 1 base from J, the junction contained 12 bases not matched to a gene. Germline loops: CDR1 GTSNPN, CDR2 SVGIG (reference sequence). The CDR3 covers 15 residues.

This clone was picked up one time. The genes are TRBV2 and TRBJ1-2; D not certain. The length of the CDR3 is 17 residues. Trimming stripped 1 base from V and 0 bases from J, with 15 bases between. The germline V gene has CDR1 SNHLY and CDR2 FYNNEI. The CDR3 nucleotides are TGTGCCAGCAGTGAAGAAGGGAGCTATACAACTAACTATGGCTACACCTTC. The encoded protein is CASSEEGSYTTNYGYTF.

The J gene is TRBJ1-2, the V gene TRBV9, with 9 bases lining up with TRBD1. Germline V gives CDR1 SGDLS, CDR2 YYNGEE. The V gene end was trimmed by 6 bases and the J gene end by 4 bases; junction bases not matched to a gene: 10. The CDR3 contains 15 residues. The CDR3 DNA reads as TGTGCCAGCACCTGGGGACAGGGAACCGTCTATGGCTACACCTTC. This encodes CASTWGQGTVYGYTF.

This clone has just one count. V gene TRBV7-9 combines with J gene TRBJ1-5; D not resolved. In germline, CDR1 is SEHNR, CDR2 FQNEAQ (reference sequence). Trimming stripped 0 bases from V and 3 bases from J, with 6 bases between. This CDR3 contains 14 residues. CDR3 amino acids: CASSLATTNQPQHF. The CDR3 DNA is TGTGCCAGCAGCTTAGCCACGACCAATCAGCCCCAGCATTTT.

The chain employs TRBV27 and TRBJ1-2; a weak D match, TRBD1 (5 bases). The germline V gene encodes CDR1 MNHEY and CDR2 SMNVEV (reference sequence). This CDR3 is built from 14 residues. Trimming stripped 2 bases from V and 4 bases from J, with 11 bases between. CDR3 loop: CASSLLGEAYGYTF. The CDR3 DNA sequence: TGTGCCAGCAGTTTACTGGGGGAGGCCTATGGCTACACCTTC.

This chain joins TRBV15 and TRBJ1-1; a possible D gene is TRBD1 (6 bases). Per the germline V gene, CDR1 is LNHNV and CDR2 is YYDKDF (reference sequence). This CDR3 comprises 14 residues. V was shortened by 2 bases and J by 2 bases, with 9 bases between the two germline ends. The DNA for the CDR3 is TGTGCCACCAGCAGACAGGACAGAAACACTGAAGCTTTCTTT. The encoded protein is CATSRQDRNTEAFF.

The genes are TRBV11-1 and TRBJ1-1, with D possibly TRBD1 on 5 matching bases. V dropped 8 bases and J dropped 6 bases, with 10 bases sitting between them. This CDR3 comprises 11 residues. From germline, CDR1 is SGHAT and CDR2 FQDESV (reference sequence). This CDR3 reads CASLLGAEAFF. The CDR3 coding sequence is TGTGCCAGCCTACTAGGGGCTGAAGCTTTCTTT.

V and J are TRBV29-1 and TRBJ1-1, with D possibly being TRBD1 (6 bases). V lost 6 bases and J 0 bases, leaving 14 bases between the germline ends. CDR1 is SQVTM, CDR2 ANQGSEA, per germline. There are 14 residues in the CDR3. CDR3 in DNA: TGCAGCGTCCTACAGGGTTCCATGAACACTGAAGCTTTCTTT. Translated, it gives CSVLQGSMNTEAFF.

This clone occurred once. The chain recombines TRBV19 with TRBJ1-2, with a tentative D call TRBD1 (5 bases). V lost 7 bases, J lost 4 bases, and 19 bases lay in between. CDR3 length equals 15 residues. Germline-derived CDR1 and CDR2 are LNHDA and SQIVND (reference sequence). The CDR3 here is CASTPPSRGPYGYTF. The CDR3 bases are TGTGCCAGTACCCCGCCCAGCCGGGGCCCCTATGGCTACACCTTC.

The chain links TRBV5-4 to TRBJ1-2, with D perhaps matching TRBD1 (6 bases). The germline CDR1 and CDR2 sequences are SGHNT and YYREEE (reference sequence). The CDR3 sequence is 15 residues long. The ends were cut back, 2 bases at V and 4 bases at J, with 15 bases in the middle. CDR3 bases: TGTGCCAGCAGCTTCGAGGGGGGTGGGGCCTATGGCTACACCTTC. As protein: CASSFEGGGAYGYTF.

This chain uses TRBV10-1 with TRBJ2-7, with 8 positions matching TRBD1. Trimming cost V 5 bases and J 0 bases; bases outside gene matches: 9. The CDR3 is 16 residues long. Germline assignment: CDR1 WNHNN and CDR2 SYGVQD (reference sequence). The CDR3 sequence is CASSFGQGGSSYEQYF. The CDR3 DNA is TGCGCCAGCAGTTTCGGACAGGGTGGTAGCTCCTACGAGCAGTACTTC.

The rearrangement uses TRBV11-3 and TRBJ2-2, with D tentatively TRBD1 (5 bases). From germline, CDR1 is SGHNT and CDR2 YENEEA. With 2 bases removed from V and 5 bases from J, the gap between germline ends came to 21 bases. The CDR3 spans 18 residues. The CDR3 here is CASSLSLYVRVETGELFF. The CDR3 nucleotides are TGTGCCAGCAGCTTATCCCTCTACGTCAGGGTAGAGACCGGGGAGCTGTTTTTT.